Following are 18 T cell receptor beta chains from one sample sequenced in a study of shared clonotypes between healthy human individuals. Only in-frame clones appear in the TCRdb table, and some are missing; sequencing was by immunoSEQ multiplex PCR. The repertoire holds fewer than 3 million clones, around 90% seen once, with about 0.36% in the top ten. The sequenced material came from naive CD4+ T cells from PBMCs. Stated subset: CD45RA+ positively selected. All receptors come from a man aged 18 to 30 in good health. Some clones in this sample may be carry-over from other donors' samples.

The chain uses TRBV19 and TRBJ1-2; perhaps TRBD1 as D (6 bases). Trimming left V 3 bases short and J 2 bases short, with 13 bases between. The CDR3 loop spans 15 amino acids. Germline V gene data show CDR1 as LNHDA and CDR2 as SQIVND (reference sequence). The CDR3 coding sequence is TGTGCCAGTAGTATGCTCGGACAGCTGAACTATGGCTACACCTTC. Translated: CASSMLGQLNYGYTF.

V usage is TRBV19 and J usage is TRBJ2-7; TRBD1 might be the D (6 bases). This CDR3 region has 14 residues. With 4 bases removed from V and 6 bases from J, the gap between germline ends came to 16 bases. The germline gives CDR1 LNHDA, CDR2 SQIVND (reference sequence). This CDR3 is CASSNSGQSLEQYF. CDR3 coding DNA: TGTGCCAGTAGTAACTCGGGACAATCCCTCGAGCAGTACTTC.

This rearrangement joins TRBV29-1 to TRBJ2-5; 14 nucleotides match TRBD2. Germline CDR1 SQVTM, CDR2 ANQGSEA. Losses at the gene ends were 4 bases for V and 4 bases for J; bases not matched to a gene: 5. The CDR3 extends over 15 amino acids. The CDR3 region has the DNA TGCAGCGTTGGCGGGACTAGCGGGAGCACAGAGACCCAGTACTTC. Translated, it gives CSVGGTSGSTETQYF.

In DNA, the CDR3 is TGTGCCAGCTCACCGGGGTTAGCGGGAGAGGTGGTGCAGTTCTTC. This encodes CASSPGLAGEVVQFF. V and J are TRBV18 and TRBJ2-1; 9 bases align to TRBD2. The CDR3 loop spans 15 amino acids. V was clipped by 3 bases and J by 12 bases; unmatched bases: 12. From germline, CDR1 is KGHSH and CDR2 LQKENI.

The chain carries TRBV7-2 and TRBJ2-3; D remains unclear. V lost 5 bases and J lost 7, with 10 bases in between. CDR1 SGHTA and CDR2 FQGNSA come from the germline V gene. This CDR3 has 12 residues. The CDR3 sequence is CASSLIQNTQYF. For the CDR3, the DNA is TGTGCCAGCAGCCTGATTCAGAATACGCAGTATTTT.

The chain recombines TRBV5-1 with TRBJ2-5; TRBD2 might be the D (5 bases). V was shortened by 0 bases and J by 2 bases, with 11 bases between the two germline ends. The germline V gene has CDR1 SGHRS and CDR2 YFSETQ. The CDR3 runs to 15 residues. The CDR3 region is CASSLVAGEQETQYF. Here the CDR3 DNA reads TGCGCCAGCAGCTTGGTCGCGGGTGAACAAGAGACCCAGTACTTC.

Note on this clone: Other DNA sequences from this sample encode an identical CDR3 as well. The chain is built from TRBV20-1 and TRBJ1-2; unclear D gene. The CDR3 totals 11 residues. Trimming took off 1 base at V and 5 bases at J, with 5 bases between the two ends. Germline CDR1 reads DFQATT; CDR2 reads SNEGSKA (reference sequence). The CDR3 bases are TGCAGTGCTAGAGTGCCATATGGCTACACCTTC. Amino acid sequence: CSARVPYGYTF.

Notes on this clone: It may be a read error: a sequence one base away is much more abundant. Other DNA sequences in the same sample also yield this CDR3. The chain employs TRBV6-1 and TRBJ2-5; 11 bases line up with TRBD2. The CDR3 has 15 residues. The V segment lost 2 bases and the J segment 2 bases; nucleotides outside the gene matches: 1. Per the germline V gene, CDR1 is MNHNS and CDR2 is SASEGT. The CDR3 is CASSELAGGQETQYF. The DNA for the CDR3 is TGTGCCAGCAGTGAACTAGCGGGAGGTCAAGAGACCCAGTACTTC.

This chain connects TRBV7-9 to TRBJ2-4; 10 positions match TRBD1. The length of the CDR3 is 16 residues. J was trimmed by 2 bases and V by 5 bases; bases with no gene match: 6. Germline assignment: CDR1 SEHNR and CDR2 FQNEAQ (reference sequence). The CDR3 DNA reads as TGTGCCAGCAGCCAGGGACAGGGGAGAACCAAAAACATTCAGTACTTC. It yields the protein CASSQGQGRTKNIQYF.

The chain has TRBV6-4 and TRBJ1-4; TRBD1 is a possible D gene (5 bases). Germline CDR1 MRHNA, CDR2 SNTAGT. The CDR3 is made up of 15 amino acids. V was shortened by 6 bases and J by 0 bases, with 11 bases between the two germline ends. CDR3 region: CASSQRGATNEKLFF. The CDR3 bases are TGTGCCAGCAGCCAGCGGGGGGCAACTAATGAAAAACTGTTTTTT.

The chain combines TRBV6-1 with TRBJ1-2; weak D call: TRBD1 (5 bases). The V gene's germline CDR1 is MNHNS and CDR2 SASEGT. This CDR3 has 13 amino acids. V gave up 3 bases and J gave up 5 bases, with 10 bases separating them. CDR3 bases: TGTGCCAGCAGTGACCAGGGCCAGTATGGCTACACCTTC. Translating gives CASSDQGQYGYTF.

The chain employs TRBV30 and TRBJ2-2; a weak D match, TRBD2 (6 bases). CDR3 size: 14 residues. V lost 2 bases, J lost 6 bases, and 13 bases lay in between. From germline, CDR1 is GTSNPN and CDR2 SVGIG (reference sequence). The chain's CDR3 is CAWSTGRGSGELFF. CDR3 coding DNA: TGTGCCTGGAGTACCGGGAGAGGGTCCGGGGAGCTGTTTTTT.

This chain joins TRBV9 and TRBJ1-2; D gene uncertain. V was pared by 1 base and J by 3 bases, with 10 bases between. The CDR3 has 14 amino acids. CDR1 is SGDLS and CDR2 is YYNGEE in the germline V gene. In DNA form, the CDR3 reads TGTGCCAGCAGCGTATCCTGGAGGGACTATGGCTACACCTTC. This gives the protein CASSVSWRDYGYTF.

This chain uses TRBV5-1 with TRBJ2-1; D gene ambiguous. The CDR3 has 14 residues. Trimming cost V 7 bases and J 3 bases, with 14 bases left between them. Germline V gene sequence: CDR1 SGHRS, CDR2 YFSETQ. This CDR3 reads CASQTTPSYNEQFF. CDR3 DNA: TGCGCCAGCCAAACGACACCCAGCTACAATGAGCAGTTCTTC.

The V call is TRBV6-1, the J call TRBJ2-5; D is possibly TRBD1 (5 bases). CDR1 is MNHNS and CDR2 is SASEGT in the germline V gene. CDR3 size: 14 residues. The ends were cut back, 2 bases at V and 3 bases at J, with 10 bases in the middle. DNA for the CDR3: TGTGCCAGCAGTGAATTGGGCAGGGAAGAGACCCAGTACTTC. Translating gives CASSELGREETQYF.

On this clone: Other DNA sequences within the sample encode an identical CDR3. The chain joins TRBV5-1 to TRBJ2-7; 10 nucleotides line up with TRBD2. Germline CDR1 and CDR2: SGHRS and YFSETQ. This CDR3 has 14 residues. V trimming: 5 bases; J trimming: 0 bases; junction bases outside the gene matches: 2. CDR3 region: CASRTSGDSYEQYF. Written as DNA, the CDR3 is TGCGCCAGCAGAACTAGCGGGGACTCCTACGAGCAGTACTTC.

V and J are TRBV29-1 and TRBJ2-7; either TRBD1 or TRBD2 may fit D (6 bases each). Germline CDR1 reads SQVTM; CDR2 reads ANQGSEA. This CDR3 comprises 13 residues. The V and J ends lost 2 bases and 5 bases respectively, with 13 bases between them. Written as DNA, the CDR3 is TGCAGCGTTGAAAAGGGGGAGGTGAACGAGCAGTACTTC. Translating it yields CSVEKGEVNEQYF.

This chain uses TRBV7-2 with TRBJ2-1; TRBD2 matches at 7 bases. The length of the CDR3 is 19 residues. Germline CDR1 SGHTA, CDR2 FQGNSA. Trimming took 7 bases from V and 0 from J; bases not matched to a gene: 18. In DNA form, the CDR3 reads TGTGCCAGCAAGGGCGGGCTACCGGGACTATCCAGCTCCTACAATGAGCAGTTCTTC. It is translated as CASKGGLPGLSSSYNEQFF.